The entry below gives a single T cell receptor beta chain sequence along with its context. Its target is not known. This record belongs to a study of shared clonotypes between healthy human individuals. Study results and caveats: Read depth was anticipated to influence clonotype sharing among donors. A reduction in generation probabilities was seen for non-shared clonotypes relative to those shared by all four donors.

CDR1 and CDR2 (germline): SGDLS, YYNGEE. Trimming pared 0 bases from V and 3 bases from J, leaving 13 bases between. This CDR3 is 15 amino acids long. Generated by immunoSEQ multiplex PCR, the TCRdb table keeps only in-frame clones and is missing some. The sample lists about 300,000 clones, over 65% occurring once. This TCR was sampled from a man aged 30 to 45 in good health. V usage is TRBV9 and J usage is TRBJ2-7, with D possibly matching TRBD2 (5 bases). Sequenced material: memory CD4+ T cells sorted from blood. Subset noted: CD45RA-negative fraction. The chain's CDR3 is CASSVALNGLYEQYF. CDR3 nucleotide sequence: TGTGCCAGCAGCGTAGCTCTGAATGGACTCTACGAGCAGTACTTC.